The 16 T cell receptor beta chains reported below all come from one sample, sequenced in a study of T-cell reconstitution after alpha-beta-depleted transplantation in children. Molecular barcoding with unique molecular identifiers was used for the TCRbeta library. TCRdb re-called the PCR reads with MiXCR, one entry per CDR3 protein. The sample carries about 590,000 distinct CDR3 sequences, approximately 13% recorded once. The source material was PBMCs, mostly from graft donor cells, sampled 360 days after TCRalphabeta/CD19-depleted stem cell transplant. The receptors shown here come from a male patient aged 10 to 17 who had a stem cell transplant for acute myeloid leukemia, so the T cells may come from the graft donor.

This chain joins TRBV9 and TRBJ2-1, with unresolved D. Trimming removed 0 bases at V and 2 bases at J, with 6 bases between. This CDR3 is built from 14 residues. Germline CDR1 and CDR2: SGDLS and YYNGEE. CDR3 bases: TGTGCCAGCAGCGTAGTTGGGACCTACAATGAGCAGTTCTTC. Amino acids: CASSVVGTYNEQFF.

This clonotype was detected only a few times. The chain joins TRBV2 to TRBJ1-1; 8 bases agree with TRBD1. The germline V gene encodes CDR1 SNHLY and CDR2 FYNNEI. V lost 7 bases, J lost 1 base, and 2 bases stayed unmatched. The CDR3 totals 13 residues. CDR3 bases: TGTGCCAGCACCGGGACAGGGAACACTGAAGCTTTCTTT. This codes for CASTGTGNTEAFF.

There are a few counts of this clonotype. The chain carries TRBV2 and TRBJ2-7; 8 positions agree with TRBD1. The CDR3 contains 14 residues. Germline V gene lookup returns CDR1 SNHLY and CDR2 FYNNEI. V was clipped by 7 bases and J by 2 bases; unmatched bases: 7. As DNA, the CDR3 is TGTGCCAGCATGCGGACAGGGCTGACCTACGAGCAGTACTTC. Amino acids: CASMRTGLTYEQYF.

This clonotype showed up just a few times. The chain couples TRBV12-3 or TRBV12-4 to TRBJ2-2; 7 nucleotides align to TRBD2. The V and J ends lost 7 bases and 5 bases, in that order; junction bases with no gene match: 7. This CDR3 has 14 amino acids. The CDR3 nucleotides are TGTGCCAGCACCCTCGGACTAGTTACCGGGGAGCTGTTTTTT. Its protein is CASTLGLVTGELFF.

This clonotype has a handful of counts. The J gene is TRBJ2-3, the V gene TRBV27; tentative D call: TRBD2 (6 bases). Germline V gene lookup returns CDR1 MNHEY and CDR2 SMNVEV (reference sequence). V lost 3 bases and J 0 bases, leaving 10 bases between the germline ends. This CDR3 region has 15 residues. The CDR3 DNA follows: TGTGCCAGCAGTTTGATCGGGACTAGCACAGATACGCAGTATTTT. This codes for CASSLIGTSTDTQYF.

This clonotype was counted a few times. The rearrangement uses TRBV29-1 and TRBJ2-3; possible D gene TRBD2, 6 bases. CDR1 SQVTM and CDR2 ANQGSEA come from the germline V gene. V lost 6 bases and J lost 1, with 14 bases in between. The CDR3 is 14 amino acids. CDR3 DNA: TGCAGCGTAACGGGACTCAGAGGCACAGATACGCAGTATTTT. Translation gives CSVTGLRGTDTQYF.

This clonotype was found a few times. J is TRBJ2-1 and V is TRBV20-1; 9 bases are shared with TRBD2. Losses at the gene ends were 0 bases for V and 2 bases for J; bases not matched to a gene: 8. CDR1 is DFQATT and CDR2 is SNEGSKA in the germline V gene (reference sequence). The CDR3 sequence is 17 residues long. The CDR3 coding sequence is TGCAGTGCTAGAGATCTACTAGCGGGTCTGCCCTACAATGAGCAGTTCTTC. As protein: CSARDLLAGLPYNEQFF.

In this sample, this clonotype turned up a few times. V is TRBV29-1 and J is TRBJ1-2; D gene ambiguous. Trimming removed 4 bases from V and 0 bases from J, with 12 bases in between. Germline CDR1 reads SQVTM; CDR2 reads ANQGSEA. The CDR3 length is 14 residues. The CDR3 DNA reads TGCAGCGTTGGGGCGCCAGGCGCTAACTATGGCTACACCTTC. Encoded protein: CSVGAPGANYGYTF.

This clonotype was found many times. This rearrangement joins TRBV12-3 or TRBV12-4 to TRBJ2-7; D might be TRBD1 (6 bases). The CDR3 is 14 residues long. V was trimmed by 3 bases and J by 3 bases, leaving 12 bases between them. The CDR3 DNA reads as TGTGCCAGCAGTTTGGCGGCAGGGGTCTACGAGCAGTACTTC. It specifies CASSLAAGVYEQYF.

A few counts support this clonotype. This sequence joins TRBV24-1 and TRBJ2-6; perhaps D is TRBD1 or TRBD2 (5 bases each). Germline loops: CDR1 KGHDR, CDR2 SFDVKD. V was shortened by 7 bases and J by 0 bases, with 6 bases between the two germline ends. This CDR3 is 14 amino acids long. CDR3 nucleotides: TGTGCCACCAGCGGGGCCTCTGGGGCCAACGTCCTGACTTTC. Protein: CATSGASGANVLTF.

The chain joins TRBV7-9 to TRBJ2-7; a possible D gene is TRBD1 (6 bases). In germline, CDR1 is SEHNR, CDR2 FQNEAQ (reference sequence). The CDR3 covers 12 residues. Trimming took 5 bases from V and 2 from J, leaving 7 bases between them. DNA for the CDR3: TGTGCCAGCAGCAGACAGGCCTACGAGCAGTACTTC. It yields the protein CASSRQAYEQYF.

The chain carries TRBV10-3 and TRBJ2-7, with a tentative D call TRBD1 (6 bases). Trimming shortened V by 6 bases and J by 5 bases, and 11 bases separated the two germline ends. This CDR3 contains 12 residues. Per the germline V gene, CDR1 is ENHRY and CDR2 is SYGVKD. CDR3 sequence reads: CAISQGFDEQYF. The CDR3 DNA reads TGTGCCATCAGCCAGGGGTTCGACGAGCAGTACTTC.

The table lists this clonotype with a few counts. The rearrangement joins TRBV10-3 to TRBJ2-1, with TRBD2 matching over 7 bases. The CDR3 consists of 13 residues. Trimming at V came to 4 bases and at J to 6 bases, leaving 3 bases not matched to a gene. The germline V gene has CDR1 ENHRY and CDR2 SYGVKD. The CDR3 DNA is TGTGCCATCAGTGGACTAGCAGGCAATGAGCAGTTCTTC. Its translation: CAISGLAGNEQFF.

The chain is built from TRBV15 and TRBJ1-2, with a possible D match to TRBD1 (5 bases). Per germline, CDR1 LNHNV and CDR2 YYDKDF (reference sequence). Trimming removed 4 bases at V and 5 bases at J, with 8 bases between. The CDR3 length is 12 residues. The chain's CDR3 is CATSIGTYGYTF. The CDR3 DNA reads TGTGCCACCAGCATTGGGACGTATGGCTACACCTTC.

At least ten counts were recorded for this clonotype. The chain uses TRBV12-3 or TRBV12-4 and TRBJ2-7; either TRBD1 or TRBD2 may supply D (5 bases each). The CDR3 totals 16 residues. Trimming removed 10 bases at V and 2 bases at J, with 24 bases between. The CDR3 coding sequence is TGTGCCACCTTAAGGGTACAGAGGGGTTTTCCCTACGAGCAGTACTTC. Amino acid sequence: CATLRVQRGFPYEQYF.

The sample holds many counts of this clonotype. The chain links TRBV2 to TRBJ2-1; 9 nucleotides line up with TRBD2. Germline CDR1 SNHLY, CDR2 FYNNEI. This CDR3 region has 18 residues. J lost 2 bases, V lost 3 bases, and 11 bases had no gene match. The CDR3 sequence: CASSDNSGGIVPYNEQFF. The CDR3 DNA is TGTGCCAGCAGTGATAATAGCGGGGGTATTGTTCCCTACAATGAGCAGTTCTTC.